Here is one T cell receptor (beta chain) with its context. Antigen specificity is unknown. The sample belongs to a study of T cell responses to AZD1222 COVID-19 vaccine. The method was immunoSEQ multiplex PCR; TCRdb's version includes in-frame clones alone and lacks a portion of them. The table records just under 150,000 clones, about nine tenths of them present only once. V gave up 3 bases and J gave up 7 bases; unmatched junction bases: 10. Per germline, CDR1 SNHLY and CDR2 FYNNEI. CDR3 length equals 15 residues. Findings and limits, study-wide: Spike-specific TCR breadth and depth grew following two AZD1222 doses.

Whether given at about 4 or about 12 weeks, second doses were pooled. The sample here was peripheral blood, taken 28 days after the second AZD1222 dose. J is TRBJ2-7 and V is TRBV2; 9 bases line up with TRBD2. This sequence was found in an adult who received the AZD1222 COVID-19 vaccine. CDR3 nucleotide sequence: TGTGCCAGCAGTGACTTTTCTAGCGGGGCACGAGAGCAGTACTTC. Its protein product is CASSDFSSGAREQYF.